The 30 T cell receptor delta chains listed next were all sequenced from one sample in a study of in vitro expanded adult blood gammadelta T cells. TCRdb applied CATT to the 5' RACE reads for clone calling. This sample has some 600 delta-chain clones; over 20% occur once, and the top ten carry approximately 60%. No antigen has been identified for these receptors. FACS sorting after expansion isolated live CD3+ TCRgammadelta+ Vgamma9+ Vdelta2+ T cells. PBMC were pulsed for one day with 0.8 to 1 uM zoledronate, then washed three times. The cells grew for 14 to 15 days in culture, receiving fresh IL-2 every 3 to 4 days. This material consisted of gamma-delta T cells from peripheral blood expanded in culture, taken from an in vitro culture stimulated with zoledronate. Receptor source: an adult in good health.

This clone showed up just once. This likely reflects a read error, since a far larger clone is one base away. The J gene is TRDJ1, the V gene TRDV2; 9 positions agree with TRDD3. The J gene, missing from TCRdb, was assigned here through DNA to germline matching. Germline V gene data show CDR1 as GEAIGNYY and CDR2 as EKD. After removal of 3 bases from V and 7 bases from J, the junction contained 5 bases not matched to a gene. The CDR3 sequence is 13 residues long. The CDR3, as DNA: TGTGCCTGTGACCTACTGGGGGAACCTAAACTCATCTTT. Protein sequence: CACDLLGEPKLIF.

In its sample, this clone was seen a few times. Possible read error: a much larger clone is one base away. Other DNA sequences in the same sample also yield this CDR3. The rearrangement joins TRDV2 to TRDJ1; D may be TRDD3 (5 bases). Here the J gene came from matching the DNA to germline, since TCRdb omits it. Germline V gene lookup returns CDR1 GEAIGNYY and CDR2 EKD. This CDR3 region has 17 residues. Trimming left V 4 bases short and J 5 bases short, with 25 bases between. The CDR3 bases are TGTGCCTGTGATCCGGTCCCGGGTAGGGATGTTAATGATAAACTCATCTTT. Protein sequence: CACDPVPGRDVNDKLIF.

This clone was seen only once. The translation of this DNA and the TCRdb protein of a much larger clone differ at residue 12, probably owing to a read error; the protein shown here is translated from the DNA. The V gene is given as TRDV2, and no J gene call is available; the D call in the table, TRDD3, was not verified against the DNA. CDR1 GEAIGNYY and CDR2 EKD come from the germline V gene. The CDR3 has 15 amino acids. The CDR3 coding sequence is TGTGCCTGTGATCGCCTGGGGGATAGGTCCGATAATCTCATCTTT. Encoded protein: CACDRLGDRSDNLIF.

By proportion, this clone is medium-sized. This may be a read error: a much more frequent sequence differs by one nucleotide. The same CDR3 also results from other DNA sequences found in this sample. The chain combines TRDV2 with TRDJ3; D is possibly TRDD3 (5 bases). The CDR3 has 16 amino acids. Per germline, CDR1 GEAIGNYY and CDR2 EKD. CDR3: CACEDLAGGDTRQMFF. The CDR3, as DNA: TGTGCCTGTGAGGACCTCGCGGGCGGGGACACTCGACAGATGTTTTTC.

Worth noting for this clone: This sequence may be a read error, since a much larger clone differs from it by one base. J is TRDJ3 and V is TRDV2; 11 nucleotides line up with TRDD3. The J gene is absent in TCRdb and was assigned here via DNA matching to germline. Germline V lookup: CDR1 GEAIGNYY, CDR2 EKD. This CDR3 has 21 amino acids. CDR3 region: CACDTVSLLGDTAWDTRQMFF. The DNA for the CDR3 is TGTGCCTGTGACACCGTATCCCTATTGGGGGATACGGCCTGGGACACTCGACAGATGTTTTTC.

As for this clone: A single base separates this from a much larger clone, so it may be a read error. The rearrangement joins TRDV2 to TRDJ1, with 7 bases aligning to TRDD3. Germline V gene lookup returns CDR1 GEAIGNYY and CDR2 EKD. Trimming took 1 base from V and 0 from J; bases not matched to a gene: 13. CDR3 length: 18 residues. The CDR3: CACDTLGAQALYTDKLIF. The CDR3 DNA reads TGTGCCTGTGACACTCTGGGGGCTCAAGCCTTATACACCGATAAACTCATCTTT.

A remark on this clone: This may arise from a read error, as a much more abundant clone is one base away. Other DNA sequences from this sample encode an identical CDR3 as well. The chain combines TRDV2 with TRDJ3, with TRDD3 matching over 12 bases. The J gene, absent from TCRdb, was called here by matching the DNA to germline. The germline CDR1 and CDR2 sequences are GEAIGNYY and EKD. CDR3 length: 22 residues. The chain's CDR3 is CACDTVSVLGDTESWDTRQMFF. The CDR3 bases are TGTGCCTGTGACACCGTTAGTGTGCTGGGGGATACGGAGTCCTGGGACACTCGACAGATGTTTTTC.

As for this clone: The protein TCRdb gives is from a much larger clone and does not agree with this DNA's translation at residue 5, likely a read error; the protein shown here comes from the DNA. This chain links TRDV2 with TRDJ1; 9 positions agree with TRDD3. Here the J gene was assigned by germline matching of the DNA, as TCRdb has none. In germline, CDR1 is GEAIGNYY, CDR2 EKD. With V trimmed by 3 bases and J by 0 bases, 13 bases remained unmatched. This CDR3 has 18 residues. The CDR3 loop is CACDSVQTGGPYTDKLIF. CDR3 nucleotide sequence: TGTGCCTGTGACTCCGTGCAAACTGGGGGACCCTACACCGATAAACTCATCTTT.

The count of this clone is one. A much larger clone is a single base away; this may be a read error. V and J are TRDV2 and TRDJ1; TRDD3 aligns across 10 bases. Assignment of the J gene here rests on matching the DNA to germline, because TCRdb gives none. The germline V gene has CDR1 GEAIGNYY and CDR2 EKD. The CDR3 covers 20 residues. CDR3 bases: TGTGCCTGTGACACCCTGACGAGTACTGGGGGATCGGTGTACACTGATAAACTCATCTTT. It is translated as CACDTLTSTGGSVYTDKLIF.

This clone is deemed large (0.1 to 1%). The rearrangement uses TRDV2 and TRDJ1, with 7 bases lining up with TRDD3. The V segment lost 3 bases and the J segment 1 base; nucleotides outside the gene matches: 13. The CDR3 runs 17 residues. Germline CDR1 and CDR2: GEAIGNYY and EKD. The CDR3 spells CACDSVLGIRVTDKLIF. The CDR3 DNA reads TGTGCCTGTGACTCGGTACTGGGGATAAGGGTCACCGATAAACTCATCTTT.

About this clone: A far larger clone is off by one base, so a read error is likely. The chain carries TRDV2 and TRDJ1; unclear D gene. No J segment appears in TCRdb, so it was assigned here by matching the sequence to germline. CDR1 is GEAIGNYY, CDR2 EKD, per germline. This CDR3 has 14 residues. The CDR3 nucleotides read TGTGCCGGTGACACCGTAGGAATTGGCGATAAACTCATCTTT. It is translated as CAGDTVGIGDKLIF.

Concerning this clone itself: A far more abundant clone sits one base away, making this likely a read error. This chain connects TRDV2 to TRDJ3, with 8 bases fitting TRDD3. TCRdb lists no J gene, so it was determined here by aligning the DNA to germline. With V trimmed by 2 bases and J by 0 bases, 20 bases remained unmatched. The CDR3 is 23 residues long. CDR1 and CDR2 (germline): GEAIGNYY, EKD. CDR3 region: CACDILDTGGPLPPSWDTRQMFF. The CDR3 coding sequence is TGTGCCTGTGACATCCTCGATACTGGGGGTCCCCTACCCCCCTCCTGGGACACCCGACAGATGTTTTTC.

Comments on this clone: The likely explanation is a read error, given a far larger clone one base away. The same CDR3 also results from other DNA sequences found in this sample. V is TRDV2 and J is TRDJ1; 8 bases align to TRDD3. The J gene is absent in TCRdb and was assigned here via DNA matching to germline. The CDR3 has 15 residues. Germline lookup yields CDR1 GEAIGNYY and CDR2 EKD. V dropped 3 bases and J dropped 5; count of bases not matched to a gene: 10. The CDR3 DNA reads TGTGCCTGTGACGGCCCACTGGGGGCCCAGGATAAACTCATCTTT. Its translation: CACDGPLGAQDKLIF.

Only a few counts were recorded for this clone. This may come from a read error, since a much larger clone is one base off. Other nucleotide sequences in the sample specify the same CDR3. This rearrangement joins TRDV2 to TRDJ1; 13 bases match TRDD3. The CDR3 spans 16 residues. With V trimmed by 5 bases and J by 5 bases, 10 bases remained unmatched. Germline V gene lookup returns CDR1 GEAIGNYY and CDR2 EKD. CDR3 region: CACVSLLGDTTDKLIF. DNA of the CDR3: TGTGCCTGTGTCTCTTTACTGGGGGATACGACAGATAAACTCATCTTT.

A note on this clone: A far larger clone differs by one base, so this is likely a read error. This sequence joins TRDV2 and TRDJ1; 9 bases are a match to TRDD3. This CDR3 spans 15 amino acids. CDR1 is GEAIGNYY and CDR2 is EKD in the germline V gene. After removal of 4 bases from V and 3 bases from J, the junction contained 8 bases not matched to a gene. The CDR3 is CACDRLGDGSDKLIF. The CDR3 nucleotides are TGTGCCTGTGATCGCCTGGGGGATGGGTCCGATAAACTCATCTTT.

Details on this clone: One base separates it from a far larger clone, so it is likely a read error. As DNA, the CDR3 is TGTGCCTGTGATCGCCTGGTGGATAGGTCCGATAAACTCATCTTT. This codes for CACDRLVDRSDKLIF. V usage is TRDV2 and J usage is TRDJ1, with a tentative D call TRDD3 (5 bases). The CDR3 is made up of 15 amino acids. Germline loops: CDR1 GEAIGNYY, CDR2 EKD. V dropped 4 bases and J dropped 3 bases, with 17 bases sitting between them.

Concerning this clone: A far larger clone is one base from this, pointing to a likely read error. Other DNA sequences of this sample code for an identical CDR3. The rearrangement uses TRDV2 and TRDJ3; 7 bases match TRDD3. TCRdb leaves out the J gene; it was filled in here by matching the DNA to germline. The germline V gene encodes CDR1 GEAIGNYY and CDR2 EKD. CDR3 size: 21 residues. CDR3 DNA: TGTGCTTGTGACCCCGCCCTTACTGGGGACCTTTACTCCTGGGACACCCGACAGATGTTTTTC. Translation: CACDPALTGDLYSWDTRQMFF.

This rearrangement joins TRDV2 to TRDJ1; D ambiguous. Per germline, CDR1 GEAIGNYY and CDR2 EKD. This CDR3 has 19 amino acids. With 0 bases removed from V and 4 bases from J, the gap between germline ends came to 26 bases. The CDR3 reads CACDTLAVLTSRGVDKLIF. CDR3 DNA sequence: TGTGCCTGTGACACCCTCGCCGTACTGACTTCGAGAGGGGTCGATAAACTCATCTTT.

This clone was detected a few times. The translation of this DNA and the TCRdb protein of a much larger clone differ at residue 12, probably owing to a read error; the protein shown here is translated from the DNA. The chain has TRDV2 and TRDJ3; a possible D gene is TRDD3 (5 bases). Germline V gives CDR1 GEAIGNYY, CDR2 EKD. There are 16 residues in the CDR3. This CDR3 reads CACEDLAGGDTQQMFF. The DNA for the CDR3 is TGTGCCTGTGAGGACCTCGCGGGCGGGGACACCCAACAGATGTTTTTC.

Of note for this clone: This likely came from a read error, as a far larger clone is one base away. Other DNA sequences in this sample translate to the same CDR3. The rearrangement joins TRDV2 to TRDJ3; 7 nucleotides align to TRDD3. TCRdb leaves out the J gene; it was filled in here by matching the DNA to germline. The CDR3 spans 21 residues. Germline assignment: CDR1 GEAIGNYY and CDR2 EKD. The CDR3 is CACDPALTGDLYSWDTRQMFF. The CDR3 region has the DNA TGTGCCTGTGACCCCGCCCTTACTGGGGACCTTTACTCCTGGGACACACGACAGATGTTTTTC.

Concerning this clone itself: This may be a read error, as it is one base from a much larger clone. CDR3 nucleotides: TGTGCATGTGACACCGTGGGGGCCCACACCGATAAACTCATCTTT. Its translation is CACDTVGAHTDKLIF. The V call is TRDV2, the J call TRDJ1; tentative D call: TRDD3 (6 bases). The J gene was not available in TCRdb and was assigned here by matching the DNA to germline segments. The CDR3 consists of 15 residues. From germline, CDR1 is GEAIGNYY and CDR2 EKD.

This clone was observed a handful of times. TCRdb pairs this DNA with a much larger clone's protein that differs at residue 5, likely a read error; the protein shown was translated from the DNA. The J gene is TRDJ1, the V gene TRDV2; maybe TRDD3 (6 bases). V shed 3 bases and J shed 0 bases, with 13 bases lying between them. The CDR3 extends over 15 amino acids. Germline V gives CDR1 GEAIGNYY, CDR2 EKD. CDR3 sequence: CACDPWGPNTDKLIF. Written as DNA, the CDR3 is TGTGCCTGTGACCCCTGGGGCCCAAACACCGATAAACTCATCTTT.

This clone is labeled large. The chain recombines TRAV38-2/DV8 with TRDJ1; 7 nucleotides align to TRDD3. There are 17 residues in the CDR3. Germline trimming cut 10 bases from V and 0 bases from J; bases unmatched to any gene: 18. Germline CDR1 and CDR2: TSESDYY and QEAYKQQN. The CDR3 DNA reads TGTGCTGTGGTTCTATGGGGGACTCGTCGGTACACCGATAAACTCATCTTT. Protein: CAVVLWGTRRYTDKLIF.

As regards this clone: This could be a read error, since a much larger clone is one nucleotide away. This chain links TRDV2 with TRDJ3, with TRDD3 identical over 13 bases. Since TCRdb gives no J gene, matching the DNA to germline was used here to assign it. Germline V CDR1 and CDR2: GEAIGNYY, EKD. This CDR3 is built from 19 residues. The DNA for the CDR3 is TGTGCCTGTGACCTTACTGGGGGATACGGTTCCTGGGACACTCGACAGATGTTTTTC. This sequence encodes CACDLTGGYGSWDTRQMFF.

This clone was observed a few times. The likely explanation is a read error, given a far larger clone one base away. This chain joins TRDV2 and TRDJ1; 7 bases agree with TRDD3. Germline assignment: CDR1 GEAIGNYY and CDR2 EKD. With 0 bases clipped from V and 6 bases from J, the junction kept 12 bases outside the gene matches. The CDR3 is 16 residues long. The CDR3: CACDTIGWGQLNKLIF. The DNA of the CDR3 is TGTGCCTGTGACACCATTGGCTGGGGGCAACTTAATAAACTCATCTTT.

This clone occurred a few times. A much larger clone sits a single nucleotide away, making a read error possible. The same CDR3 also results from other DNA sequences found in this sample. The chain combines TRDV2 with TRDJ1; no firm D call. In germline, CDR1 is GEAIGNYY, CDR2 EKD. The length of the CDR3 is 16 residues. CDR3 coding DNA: TGTGCCTGTGACACCGTCGCCGGGAAGGACACTGATAAACTCATCTTT. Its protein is CACDTVAGKDTDKLIF.

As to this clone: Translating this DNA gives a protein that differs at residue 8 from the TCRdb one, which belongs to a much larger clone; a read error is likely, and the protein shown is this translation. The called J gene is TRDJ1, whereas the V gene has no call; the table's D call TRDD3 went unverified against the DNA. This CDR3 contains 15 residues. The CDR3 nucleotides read TGTGCCTGTGTGCCCCTGGGGTGGAACACCGATAAACTCATCTTT. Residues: CACVPLGWNTDKLIF.

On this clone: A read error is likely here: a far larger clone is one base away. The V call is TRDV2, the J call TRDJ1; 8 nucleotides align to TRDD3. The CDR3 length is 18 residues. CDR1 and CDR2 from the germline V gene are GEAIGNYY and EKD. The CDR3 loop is CACDSVRGIGKYTDKPIF. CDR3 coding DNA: TGTGCCTGTGACTCCGTAAGGGGGATAGGAAAGTACACCGATAAACCCATCTTT.

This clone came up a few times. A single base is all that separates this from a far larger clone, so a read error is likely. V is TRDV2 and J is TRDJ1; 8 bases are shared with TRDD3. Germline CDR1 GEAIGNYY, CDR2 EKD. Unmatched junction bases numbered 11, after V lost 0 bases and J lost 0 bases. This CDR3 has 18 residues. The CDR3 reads CACDTVRGIGKYTDKLIF. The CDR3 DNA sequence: TGTGCCTGTGACACCGTAAGGGGGATAGGAAAGTACACCGATAAACTCATCTTT.

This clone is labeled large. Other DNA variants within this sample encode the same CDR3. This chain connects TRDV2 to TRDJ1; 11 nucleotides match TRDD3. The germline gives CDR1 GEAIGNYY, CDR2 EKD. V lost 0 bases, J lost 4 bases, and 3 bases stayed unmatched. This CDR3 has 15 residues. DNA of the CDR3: TGTGCCTGTGACACCATGGGGGATACGGGCGATAAACTCATCTTT. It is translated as CACDTMGDTGDKLIF.